This T cell receptor (beta chain) was observed in a study of human T cells and chemical hapten exposure. The study's findings and limits: The number of TCRs above 1 in 1000 frequency did not change after DPC sensitization. A positive correlation with patch test score was found for PT1 expanded TCR counts.

In this sample, this clonotype turned up a few times. Its antigen is currently unknown. Indicated time point: patch test 2, 6 weeks after DPC sensitization. Noted treatment: therapeutic diphenylcyclopropenone sensitization with weekly scalp DPC. Blood draws came before every patch-test application. Before extraction, the whole blood was not fractionated, and total RNA was taken from it. TCRdb processed the RACE reads anew with MiXCR; each CDR3 protein has one entry. The top ten clones hold about 1.6% of a sample with over 70,000 distinct CDR3 sequences, approximately 10% of them seen once. The sequence derives from a man aged 18-30 years with alopecia areata. Some clones in this sample may be carry-over from other donors' samples. The source material was whole blood, sampled in connection with sensitization to the hapten diphenylcyclopropenone (DPC).

CDR3 DNA: TGTGCCAGCAGCTCGGGACAGGGGTCCTACGAGCAGTACTTC. Amino acid sequence: CASSSGQGSYEQYF. The V gene is TRBV5-5, the J gene TRBJ2-7; 10 bases agree with TRBD1. Germline V gene lookup returns CDR1 SGHKS and CDR2 YYEKEE (reference sequence). The V and J ends lost 3 bases and 1 base, in that order; junction bases with no gene match: 1. The CDR3 runs to 14 residues.